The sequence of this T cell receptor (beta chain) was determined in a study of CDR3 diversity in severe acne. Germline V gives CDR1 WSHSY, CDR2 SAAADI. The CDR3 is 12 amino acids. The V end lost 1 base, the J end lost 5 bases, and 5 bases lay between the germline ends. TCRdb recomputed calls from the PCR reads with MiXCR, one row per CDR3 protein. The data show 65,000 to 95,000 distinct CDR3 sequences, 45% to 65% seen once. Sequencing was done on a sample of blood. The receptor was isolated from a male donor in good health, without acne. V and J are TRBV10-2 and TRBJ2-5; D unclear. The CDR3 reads CASSEFGETQYF. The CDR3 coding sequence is TGCGCCAGCAGTGAGTTTGGGGAGACCCAGTACTTC.